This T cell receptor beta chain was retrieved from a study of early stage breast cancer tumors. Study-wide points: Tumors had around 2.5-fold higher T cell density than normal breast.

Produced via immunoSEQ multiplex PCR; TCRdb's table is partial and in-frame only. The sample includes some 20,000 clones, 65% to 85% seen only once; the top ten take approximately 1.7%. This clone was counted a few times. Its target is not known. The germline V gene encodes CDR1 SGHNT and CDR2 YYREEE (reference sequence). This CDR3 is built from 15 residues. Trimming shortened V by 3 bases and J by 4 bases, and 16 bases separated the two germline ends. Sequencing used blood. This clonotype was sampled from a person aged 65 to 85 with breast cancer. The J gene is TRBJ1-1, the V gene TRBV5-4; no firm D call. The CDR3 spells CASSSSAVLFTEAFF. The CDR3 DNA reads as TGTGCCAGCAGCTCTAGTGCAGTCCTATTCACTGAAGCTTTCTTT.